The 4 T cell receptor beta chains below all came from one sample that was sequenced in a study of chemoradiotherapy in HPV16-positive cancers. Profiling relied on immunoSEQ multiplex PCR, and the TCRdb table lists in-frame clones only, not all of them. The table records 1,500 to 2,000 clones, 73% of them present only once. The sequencing here drew on tumor tissue, taken from a patient who underwent chemoradiotherapy. The receptors shown here come from a human donor with HPV-associated anogenital cancer.

In its sample, this clone ranks as hyperexpanded. The V call is TRBV5-1, the J call TRBJ1-4, with 9 bases lining up with TRBD1. Looked up from germline, CDR1 is SGHRS and CDR2 is YFSETQ. V shed 2 bases, J shed 12 bases, and the junction held 8 bases outside the gene matches. The CDR3 totals 14 residues. The CDR3 sequence is CASSLTGTGNQLFF. CDR3 DNA: TGCGCCAGCAGCTTAACCGGGACAGGGAATCAACTGTTTTTT.

The chain carries TRBV7-2 and TRBJ1-6; D not certain. The CDR3 runs 11 residues. The V and J ends lost 4 bases and 14 bases respectively, with 9 bases between them. Germline CDR1 SGHTA, CDR2 FQGNSA. This chain's CDR3 is CASSSSVTLHF. In nucleotides, the CDR3 is TGTGCCAGCAGCTCCTCCGTCACCCTCCACTTT.

This sequence joins TRBV15 and TRBJ2-3, with 7 bases lining up with TRBD2. With 0 bases clipped from V and 4 bases from J, the junction kept 4 bases outside the gene matches. This CDR3 is built from 15 residues. Germline V CDR1 and CDR2: LNHNV, YYDKDF (reference sequence). CDR3 protein: CATSRDVGGADTQYF. CDR3 coding DNA: TGTGCCACCAGCAGAGATGTGGGGGGGGCAGATACGCAGTATTTT.

The chain joins TRBV9 to TRBJ2-6, with 11 bases identical to TRBD2. The CDR3 runs 19 residues. Per germline, CDR1 SGDLS and CDR2 YYNGEE. V shed 2 bases and J 1 base; nucleotides not matched to a gene: 8. In DNA form, the CDR3 reads TGTGCCAGCAGCGTTTCACTAGCGGGGGCCGAATCTGGGGCCAACGTCCTGACTTTC. Its protein product is CASSVSLAGAESGANVLTF.